This is a list of T cell receptor beta chains from one sample in a study of T cell responses to AZD1222 COVID-19 vaccine. Clones were sequenced by immunoSEQ multiplex PCR, and TCRdb holds only the in-frame ones, with some missing. The data contain under 150,000 clones, over 75% of them singletons. The sequencing used peripheral blood, collected on day 0 of AZD1222 vaccination. All receptors come from an adult in good health. CDR3s include the opening cysteine and the closing phenylalanine or tryptophan. Fields, in order: V gene, D gene, J gene, clone size, CDR3 protein, CDR3 DNA. A D gene is named only where the DNA matches it firmly. Rows may omit the clone size; those that give it use once, few, many or a size class.

>TRBV27|-|TRBJ2-7|-
CASSPGRIQYF
TGTGCCAGCAGTCCGGGACGGATACAGTACTTC
>TRBV6-4|TRBD2|TRBJ2-2|-
CATSRAAGDTGELFF
TGTGCCACTTCCCGGGCGGCGGGAGACACCGGGGAGCTGTTTTTT
>TRBV19|TRBD1|TRBJ1-5|few
CASSIRTGVSNQPQHF
TGTGCCAGTAGTATCAGGACAGGGGTGAGCAATCAGCCCCAGCATTTT
>TRBV19|TRBD2|TRBJ2-5|-
CASSIIGGAKETQYF
TGTGCCAGTAGTATTATCGGGGGGGCCAAAGAGACCCAGTACTTC
>TRBV6-2/TRBV6-3|-|TRBJ2-7|-
CASSYSWGKYEQYF
TGTGCCAGCAGTTACTCCTGGGGGAAATACGAGCAGTACTTC
>TRBV5-4|TRBD1|TRBJ1-2|-
CASSLDRGPNYGYTF
TGTGCCAGCAGCTTAGACAGGGGGCCTAACTATGGCTACACCTTC
>TRBV5-1|-|TRBJ2-1|-
CASSRSPSSYNEQFF
TGCGCCAGCAGCCGTTCCCCTAGCTCCTACAATGAGCAGTTCTTC
>TRBV30|-|TRBJ1-4|-
CAWARHTNEKLFF
TGTGCCTGGGCTCGACACACTAATGAAAAACTGTTTTTT
>TRBV28|-|TRBJ1-2|-
CASTQIGYGYTF
TGTGCCAGCACCCAGATTGGCTATGGCTACACCTTC
>TRBV27|TRBD1|TRBJ2-7|-
CASSRMDRVLYEQYF
TGTGCCAGCAGTAGAATGGACAGGGTTCTTTACGAGCAGTACTTC
>TRBV7-2|-|TRBJ2-7|-
CASSPGYEQYF
TGTGCCAGCAGCCCCGGGTACGAGCAGTACTTC
>TRBV30|-|TRBJ1-2|-
CAWSVAGEYYGYTF
TGTGCCTGGAGTGTGGCCGGCGAGTACTATGGCTACACCTTC
>TRBV12-3/TRBV12-4|TRBD2|TRBJ2-1|few
CALAGAFNEQFF
TGTGCACTAGCGGGAGCGTTTAATGAGCAGTTCTTC
>TRBV5-4|-|TRBJ2-1|-
CASSFHNEQFF
TGTGCCAGCAGCTTCCACAATGAGCAGTTCTTC
>TRBV27|TRBD2|TRBJ2-3|-
CASSTRLAGVADTQYF
TGTGCCAGCAGTACTCGACTAGCGGGAGTCGCAGATACGCAGTATTTT
>TRBV3-1/TRBV3-2|-|TRBJ2-1|-
CASSRPGHRSGFEQFF
TGTGCCAGCAGCCGACCGGGACACCGCTCAGGTTTTGAGCAGTTCTTC
>TRBV28|TRBD2|TRBJ2-7|-
CASSMQGLAGGYEQYF
TGTGCCAGCAGTATGCAGGGGTTAGCGGGAGGCTACGAGCAGTACTTC
>TRBV27|-|TRBJ1-5|-
CASSLGRKQPQHF
TGTGCCAGCAGTTTAGGCCGGAAGCAGCCCCAGCATTTT
>TRBV3-1/TRBV3-2|TRBD2|TRBJ2-5|-
CASRPSGQETQYF
TGTGCCAGCAGACCTAGCGGACAAGAGACCCAGTACTTC
>TRBV5-4|-|TRBJ2-1|-
CASSLGQRRDNEQFF
TGTGCCAGCAGCTTGGGTCAGAGGAGGGACAATGAGCAGTTCTTC
>TRBV27|-|TRBJ1-5|-
CASSLGGNNQPQHF
TGTGCCAGCAGTTTGGGCGGAAATAATCAGCCCCAGCATTTT
>TRBV18|-|TRBJ1-1|-
CASSPDPAGMNTEAFF
TGTGCCAGCTCACCCGACCCCGCGGGAATGAACACTGAAGCTTTCTTT
>TRBV5-4|TRBD2|TRBJ2-7|once
CASSPEGLAGDYEQYF
TGTGCCAGCAGCCCGGAAGGGCTAGCGGGGGACTACGAGCAGTACTTC
>TRBV7-2|TRBD2|TRBJ2-3|-
CASSPSGGEDTQYF
TGTGCCAGCAGCCCTAGCGGGGGGGAGGATACGCAGTATTTT
>TRBV11-2|-|TRBJ1-1|once
CASSENMNTEAFF
TGTGCCAGCAGCGAAAACATGAACACTGAAGCTTTCTTT